A single sample is the source of the 12 T cell receptor beta chains below, sequenced in a study of tumor-infiltrating lymphocytes in primary liver carcinoma. Researchers generated TCR beta cDNA from roughly 520 ng of total RNA, relying on a constant-region primer. It was through three nested multiplex PCR rounds of slightly modified ARM-PCR that TCR beta libraries arose. The study ran its first two PCR rounds for approximately 11 cycles each, using TRBV1-TRBV30 forward primers and a C-beta reverse primer. TCRdb passed the multiplex PCR reads through MiXCR, listing each CDR3 protein once. The data contain 300,000 to 400,000 distinct CDR3 sequences, roughly two thirds of them singletons. Out of unsorted whole blood came the blood RNA, and germline DNA was extracted as well. Input material: peripheral blood. These TCRs come from a man aged 35 to 55 with primary liver carcinoma and hepatitis B virus infection.

This clonotype was seen at least ten times. The germline gene is not matched at one end of the junction; a read error may be the cause. The gene calls are TRBV6-2 or TRBV6-3 and TRBJ1-5; tentatively, D is TRBD1 (5 bases). The CDR3 is 11 residues long. Germline V gives CDR1 MNHEY, CDR2 SVGEGT. The CDR3 here is CASSHSGAQHF. CDR3 in DNA: TGTGCCAGCAGTCACTCGGGGGCCCAGCATTTT.

This clonotype was seen a few times. The chain recombines TRBV7-9 with TRBJ2-1; no clear D gene. CDR1 is SEHNR, CDR2 FQNEAQ, per germline (reference sequence). The CDR3 contains 13 residues. Trimming shortened V by 3 bases and J by 10 bases, and 13 bases separated the two germline ends. This CDR3 is CASSLNPPEEQFF. The CDR3 nucleotides read TGTGCCAGCAGCTTGAATCCCCCGGAAGAGCAGTTCTTC.

The chain has TRBV6-2 or TRBV6-3 and TRBJ2-2; D not resolved. Germline CDR1 and CDR2: MNHEY and SVGEGT. V was cut by 10 bases and J by 6 bases, with 15 bases left in between. The CDR3 length is 13 residues. CDR3 in amino acids: CANRGRNAGELFF. The CDR3 DNA reads as TGTGCCAACAGAGGCAGAAACGCCGGGGAGCTGTTTTTT.

Points on this clonotype: One end of the junction does not line up with germline, which may come from a read error. The chain uses TRBV11-2 and TRBJ2-3; D not resolved. The germline CDR1 and CDR2 sequences are SGHAT and FQNNGV. The CDR3 contains 14 residues. The DNA of the CDR3 is TGTGCCAACAGCCCCACCAGCAGCACAGATACGCAGTATTTT. Translated, it gives CANSPTSSTDTQYF. The full variable domain, completed using reference TRBV11-2 and TRBJ2-3, is EAGVAQSPRYKIIEKRQSVAFWCNPISGHATLYWYQQILGQGPKLLIQFQNNGVVDDSQLPKDRFSAERLKGVDSTLKIQPAKLEDSAVYLCANSPTSSTDTQYFGPGTRLTVL.

Concerning this clonotype itself: Given the absence of the conserved phenylalanine or tryptophan at the CDR3 end, a read error is likely. Written as DNA, the CDR3 is TGTGCCTGGAGTTTGACAGGGGACTATGGCTACACCTCC. It is translated as CAWSLTGDYGYTS. This rearrangement joins TRBV30 to TRBJ1-2; 8 bases align to TRBD1. The CDR3 covers 13 residues. Germline CDR1 and CDR2: GTSNPN and SVGIG (reference sequence). Germline trimming cut 2 bases from V and 3 bases from J; bases unmatched to any gene: 2.

Comments on this clonotype: Given a much more abundant clone one base away, this may be a read error. CDR3 DNA: TGCGCCAGCAGCCAAGAGGTCAGGGTATCCTACGAGCAGTACTTC. It yields the protein CASSQEVRVSYEQYF. The rearrangement uses TRBV4-1 and TRBJ2-7; D might be TRBD1 (5 bases). The germline V and J ends were trimmed by 0 bases and 1 base, with 10 bases remaining between them. Per the germline V gene, CDR1 is MGHRA and CDR2 is YSYEKL. This CDR3 has 15 residues.

As for this clonotype: With a much larger clone just one base away, this may be a read error. The chain combines TRBV6-1 with TRBJ1-2, with D unresolved. Germline loops: CDR1 MNHNS, CDR2 SASEGT. This CDR3 is built from 16 residues. CDR3 sequence: CDSSDAVARLNYGYTF. DNA of the CDR3: TGTGACAGCAGTGACGCAGTAGCCAGACTTAACTATGGCTACACCTTC.

In the case of this clonotype: A read error may be the cause here, since a much bigger clone is one base away. The rearrangement joins TRBV5-6 to TRBJ2-1; D may be TRBD1 (6 bases). The CDR3 extends over 14 amino acids. CDR1 is SGHDT, CDR2 YYEEEE, per germline. V lost 3 bases to trimming and J lost 8 bases, with 15 bases between them. The CDR3 region is CASSSGALGDEQFF. As DNA, the CDR3 is TGTGCCAGCAGCTCAGGGGCGCTGGGCGATGAGCAGTTCTTC.

This chain joins TRBV7-8 and TRBJ2-6, with TRBD1 as a possible D gene (5 bases). In germline, CDR1 is SGHVS, CDR2 FQNEAQ. Trimming cost V 1 base and J 2 bases, with 12 bases left between them. The CDR3 length is 17 residues. CDR3 sequence reads: CASSLDPTDPGANVLTF. CDR3 nucleotides: TGTGCCAGCAGCTTAGATCCGACAGACCCTGGGGCCAACGTCCTGACTTTC.

A remark on this clonotype: This may arise from a read error, as a much more abundant clone is one base away. The rearrangement links TRBV12-3 or TRBV12-4 to TRBJ1-2, with D possibly matching TRBD1 (6 bases). The CDR3 is 11 residues long. CDR3 nucleotide sequence: TGTGCCAGCAGCCTGGGCGGCCTGGACAGCTTC. Translated, it gives CASSLGGLDSF.

As concerns this clonotype: A much larger clone lies one base from this, so it may be a read error. V and J are TRBV6-5 and TRBJ2-7, with 10 bases that match TRBD2. The ends lost 1 base at V and 3 bases at J; junction bases unmatched: 6. The germline V gene encodes CDR1 MNHEY and CDR2 SVGAGI. The length of the CDR3 is 16 residues. The CDR3 DNA is TGTGCCAGCAGTTACTGCGGAGGACTAGCGGTCTACGAGCAGTACTTC. Amino acid sequence: CASSYCGGLAVYEQYF.

In its sample, this clonotype was seen once. The rearrangement links TRBV5-6 to TRBJ2-1, with TRBD2 matching 7 bases. Germline values: CDR1 SGHDT, CDR2 YYEEEE. J was trimmed by 11 bases and V by 0 bases; bases with no gene match: 17. The CDR3 consists of 17 residues. CDR3 DNA sequence: TGTGCCAGCAGCTTGGGTGAACTGCGACTAGCAATAGGTAAGCAGTTCTTC. This gives the protein CASSLGELRLAIGKQFF.